These 24 T cell receptor beta chains share one sample of origin, sequenced in a study of blood T cells in healthy people across ages. A second 7 to 11 cycle PCR used barcoded and J-beta primers. TCRdb re-called the 5' RACE reads with MiXCR, one entry per CDR3 protein. Among 1.2 million to 1.5 million distinct CDR3 sequences listed, roughly 64% were seen once. The sample was blood. The receptors were gathered from a man aged 18 to 29 in good health.

The V gene is TRBV6-2 or TRBV6-3, the J gene TRBJ2-4, with 8 bases identical to TRBD2. The tail of the sequence fits TRBJ2-5 better, so the J call may be wrong. CDR3 size: 17 residues. Germline values: CDR1 MNHEY, CDR2 SVGEGT. The CDR3 reads CASSKLGTRRYQETQYF. DNA for the CDR3: TGTGCCAGCAGTAAACTGGGGACTAGAAGATACCAAGAGACCCAGTACTTC.

V is TRBV20-1 and J is TRBJ2-3; 12 nucleotides match TRBD1. V shed 6 bases, J shed 4 bases, and the junction held 11 bases outside the gene matches. There are 16 residues in the CDR3. CDR1 and CDR2 from the germline V gene are DFQATT and SNEGSKA (reference sequence). CDR3: CSAQGGQGAGADTQYF. DNA for the CDR3: TGCAGTGCCCAGGGGGGACAGGGGGCTGGAGCAGATACGCAGTATTTT.

This clonotype appeared a few times. The chain uses TRBV29-1 and TRBJ2-5, with 7 nucleotides matching TRBD1. Unmatched junction bases numbered 3, after V lost 4 bases and J lost 1 base. The germline CDR1 and CDR2 sequences are SQVTM and ANQGSEA. The CDR3 length is 13 residues. CDR3 residues: CSVAGTVQETQYF. The CDR3 DNA is TGCAGCGTTGCCGGGACAGTCCAAGAGACCCAGTACTTC.

CDR3 sequence reads: CASSVQAYEQYF. The CDR3 coding sequence is TGTGCCAGCAGTGTGCAAGCCTACGAGCAGTACTTC. The genes are TRBV25-1 and TRBJ2-4; D remains unclear. The assigned J gene may be wrong: the sequence end matches TRBJ2-7 better. CDR1 is MGHDK, CDR2 SYGVNS, per germline. The CDR3 sequence is 12 residues long.

The V call is TRBV12-5, the J call TRBJ2-7; tentatively, D is TRBD2 (5 bases). V was cut by 2 bases and J by 2 bases, with 10 bases left in between. The germline V gene encodes CDR1 LGHNT and CDR2 FRNRAP. This CDR3 spans 14 amino acids. The CDR3 loop reads CASGLPGTTYEQYF. CDR3 coding DNA: TGTGCTAGTGGTTTGCCGGGAACAACCTACGAGCAGTACTTC.

The rearrangement uses TRBV15 and TRBJ2-4; D remains ambiguous. From germline, CDR1 is LNHNV and CDR2 YYDKDF (reference sequence). This CDR3 is built from 14 residues. Trimming cost V 0 bases and J 6 bases, with 9 bases left between them. The CDR3 reads CATSRDPGRNIQYF. CDR3 nucleotides: TGTGCCACCAGCAGAGATCCCGGAAGAAACATTCAGTACTTC. The full variable domain, with the rest looked up from reference TRBV15 and TRBJ2-4, is DAMVIQNPRYQVTQFGKPVTLSCSQTLNHNVMYWYQQKSSQAPKLLFHYYDKDFNNEADTPDNFQSRRPNTSFCFLDIRSPGLGDTAMYLCATSRDPGRNIQYFGAGTRLSVL.

The chain carries TRBV6-1 and TRBJ1-4; 10 bases match TRBD1. This CDR3 has 14 residues. CDR1 and CDR2 (germline): MNHNS, SASEGT. V shed 4 bases, J shed 6 bases, and the junction held 2 bases outside the gene matches. Here the CDR3 DNA reads TGTGCCAGCAGTGTGGACAGGGGGGATGAAAAACTGTTTTTT. Protein: CASSVDRGDEKLFF.

This clonotype was seen more than once but under ten times. This sequence joins TRBV14 and TRBJ2-1, with a weak D call TRBD1 (6 bases). Germline lookup yields CDR1 SGHDN and CDR2 FVKESK. This CDR3 spans 16 amino acids. Trimming stripped 0 bases from V and 4 bases from J, with 13 bases between. CDR3 residues: CASSQDPGTPYNEQFF. The CDR3 DNA reads as TGTGCCAGCAGCCAAGATCCGGGGACACCTTACAATGAGCAGTTCTTC.

The V and J genes are TRBV7-9 and TRBJ2-7; possible D gene TRBD1, 5 bases. Germline lookup yields CDR1 SEHNR and CDR2 FQNEAQ (reference sequence). The CDR3 has 14 amino acids. With 1 base removed from V and 6 bases from J, the gap between germline ends came to 13 bases. The CDR3 DNA sequence: TGTGCCAGCAGCTTAGTCCCAGGGTCAGGCGAGCAGTACTTC. Its protein product is CASSLVPGSGEQYF.

This sequence joins TRBV18 and TRBJ1-2; TRBD1 matches 10 bases. The CDR3 loop spans 16 amino acids. V lost 4 bases to trimming and J lost 2 bases; unmatched junction nucleotides: 7. The germline CDR1 and CDR2 sequences are KGHSH and LQKENI. The CDR3 nucleotides read TGTGCCAGCTCACACGACCGGACAGGGGGAAACTATGGCTACACCTTC. It translates to CASSHDRTGGNYGYTF.

The CDR3 loop is CASSLRGGIKGYEQYF. CDR3 DNA sequence: TGTGCCAGCAGTCTACGAGGGGGAATAAAGGGCTACGAGCAGTACTTC. V is TRBV5-4 and J is TRBJ2-4; D is possibly TRBD1 (6 bases). The J call may be wrong; the DNA end is better matched by TRBJ2-7. Germline CDR1 reads SGHNT; CDR2 reads YYREEE (reference sequence). This CDR3 has 16 residues.

This chain links TRBV7-8 with TRBJ2-2; possibly TRBD2 for D (6 bases). The CDR3 is made up of 16 amino acids. CDR1 is SGHVS and CDR2 is FQNEAQ in the germline V gene. V lost 5 bases to trimming and J lost 3 bases, with 16 bases between them. The CDR3 sequence is CASSKMGREYTGELFF. CDR3 in DNA: TGTGCCAGCAGCAAGATGGGGCGGGAATACACCGGGGAGCTGTTTTTT.

This clonotype appeared a few times. The chain carries TRBV29-1 and TRBJ2-7; the D gene is possibly TRBD2 (7 bases). Germline assignment: CDR1 SQVTM and CDR2 ANQGSEA. The CDR3 extends over 15 amino acids. Trimming pared 4 bases from V and 2 bases from J, leaving 18 bases between. CDR3 residues: CSVGGGGTSTYEQYF. DNA for the CDR3: TGCAGCGTTGGGGGAGGGGGTACTTCGACCTACGAGCAGTACTTC.

The V gene is TRBV20-1, the J gene TRBJ1-4; 8 nucleotides align to TRBD1. There are 15 residues in the CDR3. V lost 0 bases and J lost 7; bases outside the gene matches: 7. Germline V gene data show CDR1 as DFQATT and CDR2 as SNEGSKA (reference sequence). As DNA, the CDR3 is TGCAGTGCTAGAGACCCCAGGGGGCGCGGTGAAAAACTGTTTTTT. It yields the protein CSARDPRGRGEKLFF.

V usage is TRBV6-5 and J usage is TRBJ1-2, with 7 positions matching TRBD1. The CDR3 runs 13 residues. In germline, CDR1 is MNHEY, CDR2 SVGAGI. Trimming removed 7 bases from V and 4 bases from J; junction bases left unmatched: 6. The CDR3 coding sequence is TGTGCCAGCAAACGGACAGGTCCCTATGGCTACACCTTC. Translation: CASKRTGPYGYTF.

J is TRBJ2-1 and V is TRBV7-8, with 8 bases identical to TRBD2. The germline V gene has CDR1 SGHVS and CDR2 FQNEAQ. This CDR3 has 15 amino acids. The trim removed 2 bases at V and 6 bases at J, leaving 6 bases unmatched. The chain's CDR3 is CASSLLGLAGNEQFF. CDR3 in DNA: TGTGCCAGCAGCTTATTGGGGCTAGCGGGCAATGAGCAGTTCTTC.

The chain has TRBV9 and TRBJ2-5; TRBD2 agrees at 13 bases. V lost 4 bases, J lost 2 bases, and 5 bases stayed unmatched. From germline, CDR1 is SGDLS and CDR2 YYNGEE. This CDR3 contains 16 residues. In DNA, the CDR3 is TGTGCCAGCAGCCTAGAGGGACTAGCGGGGCAAGAGACCCAGTACTTC. Translated: CASSLEGLAGQETQYF.

The chain has TRBV11-2 and TRBJ2-1; either TRBD1 or TRBD2 may fit D (5 bases each). V lost 0 bases and J 8 bases, leaving 20 bases between the germline ends. This CDR3 region has 17 residues. Germline-derived CDR1 and CDR2 are SGHAT and FQNNGV. The CDR3 reads CASSLEGLGVRGHEQFF. The CDR3 DNA reads TGTGCCAGCAGCTTAGAAGGGTTGGGGGTGAGGGGCCATGAGCAGTTCTTC.

This rearrangement joins TRBV25-1 to TRBJ2-7; possible D gene TRBD1, 5 bases. V lost 7 bases and J lost 2, with 12 bases in between. CDR1 and CDR2 (germline): MGHDK, SYGVNS. The CDR3 has 13 residues. In DNA form, the CDR3 reads TGTGCCAGCACCCCAGGGCCCCCCTACGAGCAGTACTTC. This encodes CASTPGPPYEQYF.

The sample holds a few counts of this clonotype. The chain is built from TRBV29-1 and TRBJ2-7; D is undetermined. This CDR3 contains 12 residues. The germline CDR1 and CDR2 sequences are SQVTM and ANQGSEA. Trimming took off 5 bases at V and 0 bases at J, with 8 bases between the two ends. CDR3 in amino acids: CSVRGDSYEQYF. CDR3 in DNA: TGCAGCGTTCGTGGGGACTCCTACGAGCAGTACTTC.

The chain links TRBV21-1 to TRBJ2-1. TRBV21-1 is classified as a pseudogene. CDR3 length: 13 residues. CDR3 protein: CAQPGTTYNEQFF. The CDR3 DNA sequence: TGTGCCCAACCCGGGACTACCTACAATGAGCAGTTCTTC.

The gene calls are TRBV4-1 and TRBJ2-2; a weak D match, TRBD1 (5 bases). Germline CDR1 MGHRA, CDR2 YSYEKL. The germline V and J ends were trimmed by 0 bases and 0 bases, with 11 bases remaining between them. The CDR3 consists of 17 residues. The DNA for the CDR3 is TGCGCCAGCAGCCAAGACCAGGGCTGCGCGAACACCGGGGAGCTGTTTTTT. This sequence encodes CASSQDQGCANTGELFF.

This chain uses TRBV20-1 with TRBJ1-1; no clear D gene. Germline V gene sequence: CDR1 DFQATT, CDR2 SNEGSKA (reference sequence). CDR3 size: 13 residues. The V end lost 4 bases, the J end lost 2 bases, and 11 bases lay between the germline ends. The CDR3 sequence: CSAKVQLNTEAFF. The DNA for the CDR3 is TGCAGTGCTAAAGTACAGCTTAACACTGAAGCTTTCTTT.

In DNA form, the CDR3 reads TGTGCCAGCAGCGTCAGCGGGGGGGCAGGAGATACGCAGTATTTT. This sequence encodes CASSVSGGAGDTQYF. The chain links TRBV21-1 to TRBJ2-3; the D call of TRBD2 is as the table states it, not checked on the DNA. TRBV21-1 has pseudogene status. CDR3 size: 15 residues.